Presented here are 10 T cell receptor beta chains from one specimen sequenced in a study of T cells after yellow fever vaccination. A single record per CDR3 protein comes from TCRdb applying MiXCR to the 5' RACE reads. Counted here are a few hundred thousand distinct CDR3 sequences, 8.7% occurring once; the ten biggest clones make up 3% to 3.5%. This specimen consisted of CD4+ T cells sorted from PBMCs, obtained 5 days after the yellow fever booster vaccination. All receptors derive from a man aged 18 to 29 who received the YFV17D yellow fever vaccine.

In DNA form, the CDR3 reads TGCGCCAGCAGAAAGGGGACCGGGGAGCTGTTTTTT. Translation gives CASRKGTGELFF. J is TRBJ2-2 and V is TRBV4-3; D may be TRBD1 (5 bases). The CDR3 has 12 amino acids. V was trimmed by 6 bases and J by 5 bases, leaving 7 bases between them. The germline V gene has CDR1 LGHNA and CDR2 YSLEER.

This clonotype was seen a handful of times. The V and J genes are TRBV5-1 and TRBJ2-5; tentatively, D is TRBD1 or TRBD2 (6 bases each). CDR1 is SGHRS, CDR2 YFSETQ, per germline. CDR3 length: 14 residues. Trimming cost V 1 base and J 2 bases, with 9 bases left between them. The CDR3 here is CASSLQGRQETQYF. The CDR3 coding sequence is TGCGCCAGCAGCTTGCAGGGGAGGCAAGAGACCCAGTACTTC.

The chain recombines TRBV6-2 or TRBV6-3 with TRBJ2-2; D is unclear. Looked up from germline, CDR1 is MNHEY and CDR2 is SVGEGT. This CDR3 contains 16 residues. V was clipped by 0 bases and J by 1 base, with 9 bases between them. The CDR3 protein is CASSYSASLNTGELFF. The DNA for the CDR3 is TGTGCCAGCAGTTACTCGGCAAGCCTGAACACCGGGGAGCTGTTTTTT.

The chain links TRBV27 to TRBJ2-3, with TRBD2 matching 8 bases. The CDR3 totals 14 residues. Germline CDR1 reads MNHEY; CDR2 reads SMNVEV (reference sequence). Trimming at V came to 0 bases and at J to 4 bases, leaving 0 bases not matched to a gene. The CDR3 region is CASSLSSGADTQYF. CDR3 in DNA: TGTGCCAGCAGTTTATCTAGCGGGGCAGATACGCAGTATTTT.

This clonotype showed up just a few times. This sequence joins TRBV4-3 and TRBJ1-2, with TRBD1 matching 8 bases. CDR3 length equals 15 residues. V trimming: 2 bases; J trimming: 0 bases; junction bases outside the gene matches: 2. Per germline, CDR1 LGHNA and CDR2 YSLEER. The CDR3 DNA follows: TGCGCCAGCAGCCAACAGGGGGCGGCTAACTATGGCTACACCTTC. It encodes CASSQQGAANYGYTF.

The gene calls are TRBV3-1 and TRBJ1-1, with D maybe TRBD1 (5 bases). Germline-derived CDR1 and CDR2 are LGHDT and YNNKEL (reference sequence). There are 17 residues in the CDR3. Trimming removed 0 bases at V and 0 bases at J, with 14 bases between. This CDR3 is CASSQDRRSTVNTEAFF. In DNA form, the CDR3 reads TGTGCCAGCAGCCAAGATAGGCGATCGACAGTGAACACTGAAGCTTTCTTT.

CDR3 nucleotide sequence: TGTGCCAGCAGTGCGGCCAGGGTGTATTCACCCCTCCACTTT. It is translated as CASSAARVYSPLHF. V and J are TRBV2 and TRBJ1-6; weak D call: TRBD1 (5 bases). Germline loops: CDR1 SNHLY, CDR2 FYNNEI. This CDR3 region has 14 residues. V lost 4 bases to trimming and J lost 8 bases, with 12 bases between them.

The chain links TRBV7-2 to TRBJ2-3; TRBD2 matches at 10 bases. V dropped 4 bases and J dropped 7; count of bases not matched to a gene: 2. CDR3 length: 13 residues. Germline V gene lookup returns CDR1 SGHTA and CDR2 FQGNSA. DNA of the CDR3: TGTGCCAGCAGCTCAGCGGGGGGGAATACGCAGTATTTT. Its translation: CASSSAGGNTQYF. Variable domain in full (rest from reference TRBV7-2 and TRBJ2-3): GAGVSQSPSNKVTEKGKDVELRCDPISGHTALYWYRQSLGQGLEFLIYFQGNSAPDKSGLPSDRFSAERTGGSVSTLTIQRTQQEDSAVYLCASSSAGGNTQYFGPGTRLTVL.

The chain joins TRBV6-2 or TRBV6-3 to TRBJ1-1; D gene unclear. This CDR3 has 13 amino acids. V was trimmed by 2 bases and J by 1 base, leaving 5 bases between them. Per the germline V gene, CDR1 is MNHEY and CDR2 is SVGEGT. This chain's CDR3 is CASSYRANTEAFF. DNA of the CDR3: TGTGCCAGCAGTTACAGAGCGAACACTGAAGCTTTCTTT.

This clonotype was detected only a few times. The V call is TRBV4-3, the J call TRBJ2-7; 7 positions match TRBD1. Germline V gives CDR1 LGHNA, CDR2 YSLEER. The length of the CDR3 is 15 residues. With 3 bases clipped from V and 2 bases from J, the junction kept 7 bases outside the gene matches. The CDR3 DNA sequence: TGCGCCAGCAGCCAGCCGGGACAGTCCACCTACGAGCAGTACTTC. This codes for CASSQPGQSTYEQYF.